By frequency in the sample, the clone carrying this T cell receptor (beta chain) is medium-sized. No antigen is known for it. The ends were cut back, 5 bases at V and 4 bases at J, with 12 bases in the middle. This CDR3 has 13 residues. Germline lookup yields CDR1 SGDLS and CDR2 YYNGEE. For TCR beta, libraries came from quantitative 5'-RACE with molecular barcodes. TCRdb used MiXCR to reprocess the 5' RACE reads, holding one entry per CDR3 protein. The profile shows several thousand distinct CDR3 sequences, around 8.7% of them singletons. This record comes from a study of CD8 T cells in ankylosing spondylitis. Study observations and caveats: Peripheral blood held disease-linked clones only at relatively low frequency, and these were CD8+. Seven to nine highly homologous variants made up a TCR beta motif, and this motif appeared characteristic of ankylosing spondylitis blood.

The sample was blood, either unsorted or a sorted T cell fraction (not recorded which). This TCR came from a male donor with ankylosing spondylitis or in good health (not recorded which). The chain has TRBV9 and TRBJ1-2, with D unresolved. CDR3 in amino acids: CASRPTVGYGYTF. The CDR3 nucleotides read TGTGCCAGCAGACCTACGGTGGGCTATGGCTACACCTTC.